This T cell receptor (beta chain) derives from a study of T cell repertoires in cytomegalovirus infection. There are many counts of this clonotype. Antigen: not known. One end of the junction fails to match germline, which may point to a read error. The CDR3 sequence is 14 residues long. The V gene's germline CDR1 is MGHRA and CDR2 YSYEKL. MiXCR, run by TCRdb on the reads, gives a single entry per CDR3 protein. This table has around 710,000 distinct CDR3 sequences, 25% to 35% appearing once. The source material was cultured CD8+ T cells from PBMCs, sampled from culture after CMV antigen stimulation. This sequence originates from a human donor in good health (CMV status not recorded). Some clones in this sample may be carry-over from other donors' samples. The chain links TRBV4-1 to TRBJ1-1, with a possible D match to TRBD1 (6 bases). CDR3 in DNA: TGTGCCAGCAGTCGGGGGCAGGGGAACACTGAAGCTTTCTTT. This gives the protein CASSRGQGNTEAFF.